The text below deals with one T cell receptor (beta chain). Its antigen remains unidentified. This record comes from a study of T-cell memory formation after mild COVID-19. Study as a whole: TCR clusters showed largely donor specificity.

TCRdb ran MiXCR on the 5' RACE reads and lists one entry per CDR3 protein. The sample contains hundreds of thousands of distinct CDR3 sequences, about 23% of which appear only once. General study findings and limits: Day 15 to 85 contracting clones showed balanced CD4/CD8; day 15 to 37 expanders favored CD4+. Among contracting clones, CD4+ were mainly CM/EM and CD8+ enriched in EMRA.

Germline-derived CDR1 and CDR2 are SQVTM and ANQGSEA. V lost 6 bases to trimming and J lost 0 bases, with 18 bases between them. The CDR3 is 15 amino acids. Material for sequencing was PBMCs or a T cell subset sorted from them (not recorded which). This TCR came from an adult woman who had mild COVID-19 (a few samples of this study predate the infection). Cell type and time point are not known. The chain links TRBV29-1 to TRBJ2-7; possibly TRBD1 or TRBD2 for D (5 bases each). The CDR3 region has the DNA TGCAGCGTGACTGTGGGAGCAGGGAGCTCCTACGAGCAGTACTTC. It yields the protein CSVTVGAGSSYEQYF.